The 20 T cell receptor beta chains below all came from one sample that was sequenced in a study of blood T cell repertoires in COVID-19. Clones were read by immunoSEQ multiplex PCR, and TCRdb kept only the in-frame ones, dropping some. The sample comprises about 180,000 clones, 85% to 90% of which are singletons, and 6.2% rests with the top ten. Sequencing input: PBMCs or T cells enriched from blood (not recorded which). The receptors were gathered from a man aged 40-49 years who had recovered from COVID-19.

V and J are TRBV5-1 and TRBJ1-1, with a possible D match to TRBD1 (5 bases). The CDR3 runs 15 residues. Germline V gene lookup returns CDR1 SGHRS and CDR2 YFSETQ. The V end lost 4 bases, the J end lost 0 bases, and 13 bases lay between the germline ends. CDR3 in DNA: TGCGCCAGCAGCGTCAGGGCCTACATGAACACTGAAGCTTTCTTT. Translation gives CASSVRAYMNTEAFF.

This clone appeared once. V usage is TRBV27 and J usage is TRBJ2-1, with 7 bases identical to TRBD2. There are 16 residues in the CDR3. In germline, CDR1 is MNHEY, CDR2 SMNVEV (reference sequence). The V and J ends lost 5 bases and 9 bases, in that order; junction bases with no gene match: 16. The CDR3 DNA reads as TGTGCCAGCAGTACCTCCGGGACTATTACGTTGGGTGAGCAGTTCTTC. Amino acids: CASSTSGTITLGEQFF.

The chain carries TRBV7-9 and TRBJ1-4; weak D call: TRBD1 (6 bases). The CDR3 covers 16 residues. The V gene's germline CDR1 is SEHNR and CDR2 FQNEAQ (reference sequence). Trimming cost V 1 base and J 1 base, with 10 bases left between them. CDR3 sequence (DNA): TGTGCCAGCAGCTTAGGACGGACAGAAACTAATGAAAAACTGTTTTTT. Amino acids: CASSLGRTETNEKLFF.

The V and J genes are TRBV11-1 and TRBJ1-3, with D tentatively TRBD1 (5 bases). This CDR3 comprises 13 residues. Germline V gene data show CDR1 as SGHAT and CDR2 as FQDESV (reference sequence). Deletions cut 5 bases from V and 4 bases from J, with 9 bases between. For the CDR3, the DNA is TGTGCCAGCAGCCCAGGGTACGGAAACACCATATATTTT. Translation: CASSPGYGNTIYF.

This chain uses TRBV6-1 with TRBJ1-3; D remains ambiguous. The CDR3 totals 14 residues. Germline V gives CDR1 MNHNS, CDR2 SASEGT. The V gene lost 3 bases and the J gene lost 4 bases, with 10 bases spanning the gap. The CDR3 coding sequence is TGTGCCAGCAGTGAGATAGACATGGGAAACACCATATATTTT. Amino acids: CASSEIDMGNTIYF.

The chain carries TRBV9 and TRBJ2-3; D perhaps matches TRBD2 (6 bases). CDR1 and CDR2 from the germline V gene are SGDLS and YYNGEE. This CDR3 has 15 amino acids. The V and J ends lost 0 bases and 4 bases respectively, with 12 bases between them. CDR3: CASSVGRGLADTQYF. Written as DNA, the CDR3 is TGTGCCAGCAGCGTAGGTAGGGGACTCGCAGATACGCAGTATTTT.

This clone was observed a few times. The V call is TRBV5-4, the J call TRBJ1-2; 11 nucleotides match TRBD1. There are 12 residues in the CDR3. V dropped 7 bases and J dropped 6; count of bases not matched to a gene: 2. Germline CDR1 SGHNT, CDR2 YYREEE (reference sequence). The DNA for the CDR3 is TGTGCCAGCGGACAGGGGGCGCATGGCTACACCTTC. Translated, it gives CASGQGAHGYTF.

The rearrangement uses TRBV27 and TRBJ1-1; D might be TRBD1 (5 bases). CDR1 and CDR2 (germline): MNHEY, SMNVEV (reference sequence). V was clipped by 1 base and J by 3 bases, with 12 bases between them. There are 15 residues in the CDR3. CDR3 protein: CASSLFPEGHTEAFF. The CDR3 nucleotides are TGTGCCAGCAGTTTATTCCCGGAGGGGCACACTGAAGCTTTCTTT.

This chain links TRBV14 with TRBJ1-2, with D uncertain. CDR1 is SGHDN, CDR2 FVKESK, per germline. The CDR3 length is 13 residues. Between the trimmed V and J ends, which lost 1 base and 7 bases, there was a span of 10 bases. The CDR3 sequence is CASSQVVPGGYTF. The CDR3 coding sequence is TGTGCCAGCAGCCAAGTGGTACCCGGTGGCTACACCTTC.

The gene calls are TRBV7-9 and TRBJ2-5; 7 nucleotides align to TRBD1. Germline V gene data show CDR1 as SEHNR and CDR2 as FQNEAQ (reference sequence). The J segment lost 0 bases and the V segment lost 6 bases, leaving 4 bases of the junction unmatched. The CDR3 sequence is 14 residues long. CDR3 sequence (DNA): TGTGCCAGCAGTGGGGGACAGTACCAAGAGACCCAGTACTTC. Its protein is CASSGGQYQETQYF.

This chain links TRBV28 with TRBJ2-1; TRBD2 aligns across 15 bases. The ends lost 5 bases at V and 7 bases at J; junction bases unmatched: 9. The germline CDR1 and CDR2 sequences are MDHEN and SYDVKM. The CDR3 runs 17 residues. CDR3 in DNA: TGTGCCAGCAGTCTTTGGACTAGCGGGAGGGTGCGGAATGAGCAGTTCTTC. Amino acid sequence: CASSLWTSGRVRNEQFF. The whole variable domain, filled in from reference TRBV28 and TRBJ2-1, reads DVKVTQSSRYLVKRTGEKVFLECVQDMDHENMFWYRQDPGLGLRLIYFSYDVKMKEKGDIPEGYSVSREKKERFSLILESASTNQTSMYLCASSLWTSGRVRNEQFFGPGTRLTVL.

The J gene is TRBJ1-2, the V gene TRBV5-1; tentatively, D is TRBD1 (6 bases). Germline values: CDR1 SGHRS, CDR2 YFSETQ. Trimming took 0 bases from V and 1 from J, leaving 10 bases between them. The length of the CDR3 is 15 residues. The CDR3 nucleotides read TGCGCCAGCAGCTTGGAATCGGGACATAACTATGGCTACACCTTC. It is translated as CASSLESGHNYGYTF.

This clone has just one count. The chain carries TRBV5-1 and TRBJ1-2; 7 bases align to TRBD1. The V gene end was trimmed by 4 bases and the J gene end by 7 bases; junction bases not matched to a gene: 10. Germline V lookup: CDR1 SGHRS, CDR2 YFSETQ. The CDR3 loop spans 14 amino acids. The CDR3: CASSVTGDAVGYTF. CDR3 nucleotides: TGCGCCAGCAGCGTAACAGGGGATGCGGTTGGCTACACCTTC.

This clone was seen once. The gene calls are TRBV5-5 and TRBJ1-4; 7 nucleotides match TRBD1. This CDR3 spans 15 amino acids. Germline trimming cut 4 bases from V and 6 bases from J; bases unmatched to any gene: 9. Germline CDR1 and CDR2: SGHKS and YYEKEE (reference sequence). The CDR3 nucleotides read TGTGCCAGCAGCATAGGACAGGCTATCGATGAAAAACTGTTTTTT. It specifies CASSIGQAIDEKLFF.

CDR3 region: CASSPTKQGNTEAFF. The CDR3 DNA follows: TGTGCCAGCTCACCAACGAAACAGGGGAACACTGAAGCTTTCTTT. This rearrangement joins TRBV18 to TRBJ1-1; TRBD1 might be the D (6 bases). In germline, CDR1 is KGHSH, CDR2 LQKENI. This CDR3 has 15 amino acids. Trimming took 2 bases from V and 1 from J, leaving 11 bases between them.

The rearrangement uses TRBV25-1 and TRBJ1-1, with a weak D call TRBD1 (5 bases). This CDR3 has 13 residues. The V gene's germline CDR1 is MGHDK and CDR2 SYGVNS. V was clipped by 6 bases and J by 1 base, with 9 bases between them. The chain's CDR3 is CASRDGGNTEAFF. CDR3 nucleotide sequence: TGTGCCAGCAGGGACGGGGGGAACACTGAAGCTTTCTTT.

This chain connects TRBV10-2 to TRBJ1-1; D remains unclear. The CDR3 runs 12 residues. Germline-derived CDR1 and CDR2 are WSHSY and SAAADI. V was clipped by 4 bases and J by 5 bases, with 8 bases between them. The CDR3 reads CASSVAGTEAFF. The CDR3 coding sequence is TGCGCCAGCAGTGTAGCGGGGACTGAAGCTTTCTTT.

CDR3 in amino acids: CASSAQFLRGEKLFF. DNA for the CDR3: TGTGCCAGTAGTGCGCAATTTCTTAGGGGGGAAAAACTGTTTTTT. The genes are TRBV19 and TRBJ1-4, with a possible D match to TRBD1 (6 bases). The V and J ends lost 5 bases and 8 bases respectively, with 18 bases between them. From germline, CDR1 is LNHDA and CDR2 SQIVND (reference sequence). CDR3 length equals 15 residues.

The V gene is TRBV12-3 or TRBV12-4, the J gene TRBJ1-1; no clear D. V was trimmed by 7 bases and J by 1 base, leaving 10 bases between them. This CDR3 is 13 amino acids long. The chain's CDR3 is CASTRGRNTEAFF. CDR3 DNA sequence: TGTGCCAGCACCCGCGGGAGGAACACTGAAGCTTTCTTT.

The chain is built from TRBV29-1 and TRBJ1-3; D is ambiguous. The V gene lost 5 bases and the J gene lost 0 bases, with 8 bases spanning the gap. The CDR3 totals 13 residues. Germline loops: CDR1 SQVTM, CDR2 ANQGSEA. CDR3 protein: CSVRMSSGNTIYF. The CDR3 DNA is TGCAGCGTTAGAATGAGCTCTGGAAACACCATATATTTT.